Here is one T cell receptor beta chain with its context. Its antigen remains unidentified. Ophthalmopathy not arising within 18 months of follow-up defined hyperthyroidism as stable. Clinical symptoms, serum thyroxine, TRAb, thyroid ultrasound and orbital computed tomography determined diagnosis. Amplification of the TCR beta CDR3 regions used RNA transcripts (as template). An opening RT-PCR round employed HTBI primers and preceded a second-round multiplex PCR. TCRdb fed the multiplex PCR reads into MiXCR, producing one record per CDR3 protein. The sample holds just over 400,000 distinct CDR3 sequences, approximately 21% seen once. This sample is drawn from a study of Graves' ophthalmopathy and Graves' hyperthyroidism. Overall study findings and caveats: Among expanded thyroid clonotypes above 0.001 frequency, most also occurred in blood.

Sequences were obtained from peripheral blood. This TCR derives from a woman aged 18 to 35 with stable Graves' hyperthyroidism.

The chain's CDR3 is CASSAGWQDKNIQYF. The CDR3 coding sequence is TGCGCCAGCAGCGCCGGATGGCAGGACAAAAACATTCAGTACTTC. The V and J genes are TRBV5-1 and TRBJ2-4; D call uncertain. This CDR3 spans 15 amino acids. The ends were cut back, 4 bases at V and 3 bases at J, with 14 bases in the middle. Germline loops: CDR1 SGHRS, CDR2 YFSETQ.